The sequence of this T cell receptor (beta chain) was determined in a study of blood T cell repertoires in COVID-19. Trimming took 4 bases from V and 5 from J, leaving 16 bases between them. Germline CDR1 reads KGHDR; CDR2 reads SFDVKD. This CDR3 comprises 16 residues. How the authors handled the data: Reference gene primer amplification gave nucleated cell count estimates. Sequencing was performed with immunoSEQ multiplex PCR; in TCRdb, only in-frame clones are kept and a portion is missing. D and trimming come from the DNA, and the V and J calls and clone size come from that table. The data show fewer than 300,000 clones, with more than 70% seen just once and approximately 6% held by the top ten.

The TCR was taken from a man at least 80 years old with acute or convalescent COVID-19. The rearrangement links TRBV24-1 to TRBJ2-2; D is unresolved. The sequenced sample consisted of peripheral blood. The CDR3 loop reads CATSEAPPVPTGELFF. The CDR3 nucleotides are TGTGCCACCAGTGAAGCACCACCGGTTCCTACCGGGGAGCTGTTTTTT.